This TCR beta chain was captured in a study of beta chain features in type 1 diabetes (dated by TCRdb to the late 2010s). Background on the whole study: Patients and healthy donors did not differ in mean age, gender distribution, total cell number or subset yield. A total of about 110,000,000 sorted cells were examined across all samples, and a strong correlation was observed between cell number per subset and RNA yield. In the study, recently diagnosed type 1 diabetes patients and matched healthy donors were compared on the TCRB repertoires of their sorted circulating CD4+ T cell subsets. Naive and central memory subsets were obtained from all 30 or so donors, but regulatory and stem cell-like memory subsets were isolated from only 8 patients and 8 healthy donors.

V lost 1 base and J lost 5 bases; the stretch between them is 8 bases long. Inclusive of the bounding cysteine and phenylalanine, the CDR3 is 13 residues long. The retained sequence is limited to the CDR3, 39 bases, with the frame set at the first base. From a lookup of the germline V gene, CDR1 and CDR2 are SGHTA and FQGNSA. Findings and caveats that apply to the study as a whole: A moderate but significant shortening of TCRB CDR3 length was observed in type 1 diabetes patients in all four CD4+ subsets. Because the HLA sub-analyses included only small numbers of individuals, any influence of HLA type on TCRB rearrangement was left unresolved. Fewer insertions and more nucleotide deletions at VDJ recombination sites were observed in patients with type 1 diabetes, implying thymic rearrangement abnormalities. Because cDNA was sequenced instead of genomic DNA, activated cells with high expression could be over-represented, although the groups did not differ in activation or CD3 levels. Naive, central memory and regulatory TCRB repertoires appeared to be more alike among patients than among healthy donors. PCR might favor shorter templates, but patient and control samples were amplified and corrected together, so any skew would affect both groups equally.

Each donor gave one peripheral blood draw, averaging approximately 0.11 L, which was collected into heparinised tubes. A BD FACSAria II and a panel including CD45RO, CCR7, CD25, CD127, CD95 and CD27 were used to sort naive, central memory, regulatory and stem cell-like memory CD4+ T cells. A purity above 98% was achieved for all sorted populations. Right away, PBMCs were isolated by Lymphoprep density gradient centrifugation and were stained directly, with no culture step. To minimize batch effects, samples were stained and sorted in pairs, one healthy donor with one patient per experiment. About this clone itself: Its antigen remains undetermined. Per-base qualities were not stored, and no clone one base away is much larger.

All of the isolated RNA was reverse transcribed with the High Capacity cDNA Reverse Transcription Kit, so expressed TCRB transcripts were sequenced. Deep immunoSEQ sequencing was applied to naive, central memory and regulatory T cell samples, giving an average of about 3.8 million total reads per sample. After sorted cells were lysed in RLT buffer, RNA was extracted with DNase-treated RNeasy Micro or Mini kits, with the choice depending on cell number. Each cell subset was processed separately to prevent cross-contamination, with patient and healthy donor samples processed together. The immunoSEQ multiplex PCR was used to amplify TCRB sequences from cDNA, yielding 87-bp fragments that span the CDR3 region. Sequencing of the amplicons was done on the Illumina HiSeq platform. From the authors' description of their analysis: PCR bias was computationally corrected using synthetic template baselines, reads within Hamming distance 2 were collapsed, and singletons that could not be merged were discarded. Reads were aligned against IMGT so that V, D and J genes, CDR3 length and insertions or deletions at six rearrangement sites could be assigned. Within each subset, clonotype counts were normalized to sorted cell number, and only after that were true diversity and Gini coefficients computed with the tcR R package. The overlap coefficient, calculated on TCRB nucleotide sequences, was used to quantify repertoire sharing. Out-of-frame TCRB sequences from naive cells were analyzed as a proxy for the pre-selection repertoire. Sourced from immuneACCESS, this table was stored by TCRdb with only in-frame sequences that have V and J called. A share of the clones is absent; for the studies checked, an unresolved V gene accounts for under half, and the remainder has no known explanation. The D gene and trimming were derived from the DNA, and the V and J assignments and clone size from that table. For this sample the table gives approximately 150,000 clones, of which roughly 60% were detected only once. The ten largest clones represent about 0.089% of the sample.

The TCR sequence derives from a man aged 30 to 45 with type 1 diabetes. In this chain, TRBV7-2 is recombined with TRBJ2-5, with the D gene uncertain. The material sequenced was naive CD4+ T cells from blood. In light of the paper, this sample's cell subset or site label describes: true naive CD4+ T cells. The DNA is as follows: TGTGCCAGCAGCTTAGGGCAGTGGGAGACCCAGTACTTC. Translated, this is CASSLGQWETQYF.